These T cell receptor beta chains were read from a single sample in a study of blood T cell repertoires in COVID-19. The method was immunoSEQ multiplex PCR; TCRdb's version includes in-frame clones alone and lacks a portion of them. The sample includes about 150,000 clones, over 75% of them seen just once. Sequencing was performed on peripheral blood. The receptors shown here come from a man aged 55 to 70 with COVID-19, enrolled during active disease. Both conserved end residues are part of each CDR3. A D gene is named only where the DNA matches it firmly. Clone size is not always given. Where it is, it says once, few, many or a class for expanded clones.

v_call: TRBV7-9
clone_size: -
d_call: -
j_call: TRBJ1-1
cdr3_aa: CASSLAQLTTEAFF
cdr3_nt: TGTGCCAGCAGCTTAGCACAGCTTACTACTGAAGCTTTCTTT

v_call: TRBV4-2
clone_size: once
d_call: -
j_call: TRBJ1-1
cdr3_aa: CASGRSFF
cdr3_nt: TGTGCCTCCGGGAGGTCTTTCTTT

v_call: TRBV29-1
clone_size: -
d_call: TRBD1
j_call: TRBJ2-5
cdr3_aa: CSVKQGLLETQYF
cdr3_nt: TGCAGCGTCAAACAGGGGTTACTAGAGACCCAGTACTTC

v_call: TRBV11-2
clone_size: -
d_call: -
j_call: TRBJ1-1
cdr3_aa: CASSRGRFTEAFF
cdr3_nt: TGTGCCAGCAGCCGCGGTCGTTTCACTGAAGCTTTCTTT

v_call: TRBV12-5
clone_size: -
d_call: -
j_call: TRBJ2-1
cdr3_aa: CASGLFYVREGDEQFF
cdr3_nt: TGTGCTAGTGGACTCTTTTACGTCAGAGAGGGGGATGAGCAGTTCTTC

v_call: TRBV7-6
clone_size: -
d_call: -
j_call: TRBJ1-2
cdr3_aa: CASSRGLEANYGYTF
cdr3_nt: TGTGCCAGCAGTCGAGGACTGGAAGCTAACTATGGCTACACCTTC

v_call: TRBV7-3
clone_size: -
d_call: TRBD1
j_call: TRBJ1-1
cdr3_aa: CASSLGRGLPAFF
cdr3_nt: TGTGCCAGCAGCTTAGGCAGGGGGCTCCCGGCTTTCTTT

v_call: TRBV7-2
clone_size: -
d_call: TRBD1
j_call: TRBJ2-7
cdr3_aa: CASSSPGTGGYEQYF
cdr3_nt: TGTGCCAGCAGCTCACCCGGGACAGGAGGCTACGAGCAGTACTTC

v_call: TRBV4-1
clone_size: once
d_call: -
j_call: TRBJ1-5
cdr3_aa: CASSPTPQARNQPQHF
cdr3_nt: TGCGCCAGCAGCCCAACCCCCCAGGCCCGCAATCAGCCCCAGCATTTT

v_call: TRBV4-1
clone_size: once
d_call: TRBD2
j_call: TRBJ2-2
cdr3_aa: CASSRGLALNTGELFF
cdr3_nt: TGCGCCAGCAGCCGCGGACTAGCGCTTAACACCGGGGAGCTGTTTTTT

v_call: TRBV5-4
clone_size: -
d_call: -
j_call: TRBJ1-1
cdr3_aa: CASSGRQGNTEAFF
cdr3_nt: TGTGCCAGCAGCGGGCGGCAGGGGAACACTGAAGCTTTCTTT

v_call: TRBV24-1
clone_size: -
d_call: TRBD1
j_call: TRBJ1-5
cdr3_aa: CATSGKGQGLVQPQHF
cdr3_nt: TGTGCCACCAGTGGAAAGGGACAGGGCCTGGTTCAGCCCCAGCATTTT

v_call: TRBV18
clone_size: once
d_call: TRBD2
j_call: TRBJ2-1
cdr3_aa: CASSPPLVRAGGSEQFF
cdr3_nt: TGTGCCAGCTCACCACCCCTCGTTCGAGCGGGAGGGAGTGAGCAGTTCTTC

v_call: TRBV7-8
clone_size: -
d_call: TRBD1
j_call: TRBJ1-3
cdr3_aa: CASSKGGQRVNTIYF
cdr3_nt: TGTGCCAGCAGCAAGGGGGGACAGCGCGTTAACACCATATATTTT

v_call: TRBV6-5
clone_size: -
d_call: -
j_call: TRBJ1-5
cdr3_aa: CASRTANSQPQHF
cdr3_nt: TGTGCCAGCAGGACAGCTAACAGTCAGCCCCAGCATTTT

v_call: TRBV5-4
clone_size: -
d_call: TRBD1
j_call: TRBJ2-7
cdr3_aa: CASSSRQGATYEQYF
cdr3_nt: TGTGCCAGCAGCTCTCGGCAGGGGGCAACCTACGAGCAGTACTTC

v_call: TRBV7-2
clone_size: -
d_call: TRBD1
j_call: TRBJ2-2
cdr3_aa: CASSLDRGSARTGELFF
cdr3_nt: TGTGCCAGCAGCTTAGACAGGGGATCAGCAAGGACCGGGGAGCTGTTTTTT

v_call: TRBV19
clone_size: -
d_call: -
j_call: TRBJ1-2
cdr3_aa: CASSISGSFYGYTF
cdr3_nt: TGTGCCAGTAGTATTAGCGGCAGCTTTTATGGCTACACCTTC

v_call: TRBV5-5
clone_size: -
d_call: TRBD1
j_call: TRBJ1-1
cdr3_aa: CASSLARGPNTEAFF
cdr3_nt: TGTGCCAGCAGCTTGGCAAGGGGGCCGAACACTGAAGCTTTCTTT

v_call: TRBV24-1
clone_size: -
d_call: -
j_call: TRBJ2-5
cdr3_aa: CATSDTGTPETQYF
cdr3_nt: TGTGCCACCAGTGATACCGGGACTCCAGAGACCCAGTACTTC

v_call: TRBV18
clone_size: few
d_call: -
j_call: TRBJ2-3
cdr3_aa: CASSPEYGRADTQYF
cdr3_nt: TGTGCCAGCTCACCAGAGTACGGGAGAGCAGATACGCAGTATTTT

v_call: TRBV14
clone_size: few
d_call: -
j_call: TRBJ1-1
cdr3_aa: CASSQDLDSEAFF
cdr3_nt: TGTGCCAGCAGCCAAGATTTAGACTCTGAAGCTTTCTTT

v_call: TRBV5-8
clone_size: -
d_call: -
j_call: TRBJ2-7
cdr3_aa: CASSGHYEQYF
cdr3_nt: TGTGCCAGCAGCGGCCATTACGAGCAGTACTTC

v_call: TRBV7-8
clone_size: -
d_call: -
j_call: TRBJ2-7
cdr3_aa: CASSPQSGGPYEQYF
cdr3_nt: TGTGCCAGCAGCCCCCAGAGCGGAGGGCCCTACGAGCAGTACTTC

v_call: TRBV6-1
clone_size: -
d_call: -
j_call: TRBJ1-6
cdr3_aa: CASSENRPHNSPLHF
cdr3_nt: TGTGCCAGCAGTGAAAACAGACCTCATAATTCACCCCTCCACTTT

v_call: TRBV19
clone_size: once
d_call: -
j_call: TRBJ1-3
cdr3_aa: CASMGGGASGNTIYF
cdr3_nt: TGTGCCAGTATGGGGGGGGGAGCCTCTGGAAACACCATATATTTT

v_call: TRBV5-6
clone_size: -
d_call: -
j_call: TRBJ1-5
cdr3_aa: CASSLLDSVNQPQHF
cdr3_nt: TGTGCCAGCAGCTTACTGGACAGCGTAAATCAGCCCCAGCATTTT

v_call: TRBV11-2
clone_size: -
d_call: TRBD2
j_call: TRBJ2-3
cdr3_aa: CASSLTSWGGTQYF
cdr3_nt: TGTGCCAGCAGCTTAACTAGCTGGGGGGGTACGCAGTATTTT

v_call: TRBV11-2
clone_size: -
d_call: -
j_call: TRBJ2-7
cdr3_aa: CASSSTGGKNEQYF
cdr3_nt: TGTGCCAGCAGCTCAACGGGGGGCAAGAACGAGCAGTACTTC

v_call: TRBV12-3/TRBV12-4
clone_size: -
d_call: TRBD1
j_call: TRBJ1-2
cdr3_aa: CASSSGQAYGYTF
cdr3_nt: TGTGCCAGCAGTTCCGGACAGGCGTATGGCTACACCTTC

v_call: TRBV7-6
clone_size: -
d_call: -
j_call: TRBJ1-4
cdr3_aa: CASSLGTSTNEKLFF
cdr3_nt: TGTGCCAGCAGCTTAGGCACATCAACTAATGAAAAACTGTTTTTT

v_call: TRBV9
clone_size: -
d_call: -
j_call: TRBJ2-6
cdr3_aa: CASSVGHGSSGANVLTF
cdr3_nt: TGTGCCAGCAGCGTAGGACACGGAAGCTCTGGGGCCAACGTCCTGACTTTC

v_call: TRBV6-5
clone_size: -
d_call: -
j_call: TRBJ1-6
cdr3_aa: CASRSGTNNSPLHF
cdr3_nt: TGTGCCAGCCGGTCCGGGACTAATAATTCACCCCTCCACTTT

v_call: TRBV19
clone_size: once
d_call: -
j_call: TRBJ1-5
cdr3_aa: CASSIQGGNQPQHF
cdr3_nt: TGTGCCAGTAGTATACAGGGCGGCAATCAGCCCCAGCATTTT

v_call: TRBV19
clone_size: -
d_call: -
j_call: TRBJ1-2
cdr3_aa: CASATRNTANYGYTF
cdr3_nt: TGTGCCAGTGCAACACGGAACACAGCTAACTATGGCTACACCTTC

v_call: TRBV2
clone_size: once
d_call: TRBD2
j_call: TRBJ2-1
cdr3_aa: CASSALAGGVGEQFF
cdr3_nt: TGTGCCAGCAGTGCTCTAGCGGGAGGCGTAGGTGAGCAGTTCTTC

v_call: TRBV27
clone_size: -
d_call: -
j_call: TRBJ1-5
cdr3_aa: CASSLWAGKSNQPQHF
cdr3_nt: TGTGCCAGCAGTTTATGGGCAGGGAAGAGCAATCAGCCCCAGCATTTT

v_call: TRBV5-1
clone_size: -
d_call: -
j_call: TRBJ2-7
cdr3_aa: CASRLDSPPYEQYF
cdr3_nt: TGCGCCAGCAGATTAGACAGTCCACCCTACGAGCAGTACTTC

v_call: TRBV6-5
clone_size: -
d_call: TRBD1
j_call: TRBJ1-1
cdr3_aa: CASSLTQGHTEAFF
cdr3_nt: TGTGCCAGCAGTCTAACACAGGGGCACACTGAAGCTTTCTTT

v_call: TRBV3-1/TRBV3-2
clone_size: -
d_call: TRBD2
j_call: TRBJ2-1
cdr3_aa: CASSPRSFLLADTYNEQFF
cdr3_nt: TGTGCCAGCAGCCCGCGATCATTCCTCCTAGCGGATACCTACAATGAGCAGTTCTTC

v_call: TRBV5-4
clone_size: -
d_call: TRBD2
j_call: TRBJ2-5
cdr3_aa: CASGTTSGEETQYF
cdr3_nt: TGTGCCAGCGGAACCACTAGCGGGGAAGAGACCCAGTACTTC

v_call: TRBV14
clone_size: -
d_call: -
j_call: TRBJ2-7
cdr3_aa: CASSQDLRGEQYF
cdr3_nt: TGTGCCAGCAGCCAAGATCTAAGGGGCGAGCAGTACTTC

v_call: TRBV6-5
clone_size: -
d_call: -
j_call: TRBJ2-2
cdr3_aa: CASKQGLAGELFF
cdr3_nt: TGTGCCAGCAAACAGGGCCTTGCCGGGGAGCTGTTTTTT

v_call: TRBV19
clone_size: -
d_call: TRBD1
j_call: TRBJ1-5
cdr3_aa: CASATGEGQPQHF
cdr3_nt: TGTGCCAGTGCCACAGGGGAAGGTCAGCCCCAGCATTTT

v_call: TRBV18
clone_size: once
d_call: -
j_call: TRBJ1-4
cdr3_aa: CASSPSSGNEKLFF
cdr3_nt: TGTGCCAGCTCACCATCCTCAGGGAATGAAAAACTGTTTTTT

v_call: TRBV6-5
clone_size: -
d_call: TRBD1
j_call: TRBJ1-2
cdr3_aa: CASSYTGQGAGYTF
cdr3_nt: TGTGCCAGCAGTTACACGGGACAGGGGGCTGGCTACACCTTC